This T cell receptor beta chain was recorded in a study of blood T cell repertoires in COVID-19. Trimming pared 6 bases from V and 8 bases from J, leaving 19 bases between. The CDR3 runs to 14 residues. Germline V lookup: CDR1 LGHNT, CDR2 FRNRAP. Sequencing was performed with immunoSEQ multiplex PCR; in TCRdb, only in-frame clones are kept and a portion is missing. The sample includes roughly 670,000 clones, 80% to 90% seen only once; the top ten take about 0.26%. This chain uses TRBV12-5 with TRBJ1-2; possibly TRBD1 for D (5 bases). The source material was peripheral blood. The TCR was taken from a woman in her late teens or twenties with acute or convalescent COVID-19. The CDR3: CASGPLPPGGGYTF. In DNA form, the CDR3 reads TGTGCTAGTGGCCCGCTCCCGCCCGGGGGGGGCTACACCTTC.